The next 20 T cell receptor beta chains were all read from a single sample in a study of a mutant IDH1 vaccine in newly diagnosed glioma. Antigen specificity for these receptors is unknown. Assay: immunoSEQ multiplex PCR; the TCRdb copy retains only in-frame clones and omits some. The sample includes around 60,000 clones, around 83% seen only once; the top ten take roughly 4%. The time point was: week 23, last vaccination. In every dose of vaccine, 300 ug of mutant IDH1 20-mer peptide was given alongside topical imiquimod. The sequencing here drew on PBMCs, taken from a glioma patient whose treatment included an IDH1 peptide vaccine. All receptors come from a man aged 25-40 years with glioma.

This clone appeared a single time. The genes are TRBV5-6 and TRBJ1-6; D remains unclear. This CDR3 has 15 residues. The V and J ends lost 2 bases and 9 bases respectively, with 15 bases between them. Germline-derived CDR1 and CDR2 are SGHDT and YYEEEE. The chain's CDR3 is CASSFAEERFSPLHF. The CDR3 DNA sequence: TGTGCCAGCAGCTTCGCGGAGGAAAGATTTTCACCCCTCCACTTT.

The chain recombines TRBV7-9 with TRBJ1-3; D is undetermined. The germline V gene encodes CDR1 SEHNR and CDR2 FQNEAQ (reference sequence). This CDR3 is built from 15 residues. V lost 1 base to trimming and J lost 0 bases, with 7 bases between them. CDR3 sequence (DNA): TGTGCCAGCAGCTTAGTACAGAACTCTGGAAACACCATATATTTT. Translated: CASSLVQNSGNTIYF.

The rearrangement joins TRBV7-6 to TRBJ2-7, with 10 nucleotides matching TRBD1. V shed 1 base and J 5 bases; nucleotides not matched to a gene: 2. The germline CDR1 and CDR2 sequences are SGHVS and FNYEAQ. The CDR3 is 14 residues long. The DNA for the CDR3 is TGTGCCAGCAGCTTAGGACAGGGGGCCAACGAGCAGTACTTC. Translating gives CASSLGQGANEQYF.

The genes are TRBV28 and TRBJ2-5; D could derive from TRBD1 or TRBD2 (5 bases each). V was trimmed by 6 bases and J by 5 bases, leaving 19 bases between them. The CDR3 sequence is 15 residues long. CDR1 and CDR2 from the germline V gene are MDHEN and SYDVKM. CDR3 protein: CASRPRLWGGETQYF. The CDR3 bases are TGTGCCAGCAGGCCTCGCCTTTGGGGCGGGGAGACCCAGTACTTC.

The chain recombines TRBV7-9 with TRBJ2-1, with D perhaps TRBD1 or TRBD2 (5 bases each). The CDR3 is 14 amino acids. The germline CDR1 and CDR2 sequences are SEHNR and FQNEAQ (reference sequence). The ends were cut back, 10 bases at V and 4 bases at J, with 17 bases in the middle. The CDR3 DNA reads TGTGCCACCAGGGCTCTCGGGATTTACAATGAGCAGTTCTTC. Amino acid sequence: CATRALGIYNEQFF.

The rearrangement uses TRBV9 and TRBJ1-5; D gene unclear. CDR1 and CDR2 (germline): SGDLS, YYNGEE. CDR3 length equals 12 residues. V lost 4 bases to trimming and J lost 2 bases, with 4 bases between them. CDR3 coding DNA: TGTGCCAGCAGCCGGGGCAATCAGCCCCAGCATTTT. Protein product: CASSRGNQPQHF.

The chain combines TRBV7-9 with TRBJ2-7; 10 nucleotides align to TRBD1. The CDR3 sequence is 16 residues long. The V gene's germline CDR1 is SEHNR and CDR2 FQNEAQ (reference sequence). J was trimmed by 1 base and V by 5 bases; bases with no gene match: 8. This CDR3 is CASSTRTGGPSYEQYF. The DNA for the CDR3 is TGTGCCAGCAGCACCAGGACAGGGGGGCCTTCCTACGAGCAGTACTTC.

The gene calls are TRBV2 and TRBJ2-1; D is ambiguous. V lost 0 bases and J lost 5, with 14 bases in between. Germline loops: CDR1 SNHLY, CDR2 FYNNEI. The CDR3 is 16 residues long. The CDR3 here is CASSEAWEDINNEQFF. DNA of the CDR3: TGTGCCAGCAGTGAAGCGTGGGAAGACATAAACAATGAGCAGTTCTTC.

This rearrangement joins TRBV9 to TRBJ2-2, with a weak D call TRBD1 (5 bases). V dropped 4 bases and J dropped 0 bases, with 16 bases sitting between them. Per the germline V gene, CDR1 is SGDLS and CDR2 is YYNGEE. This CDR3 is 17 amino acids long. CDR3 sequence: CASSTRQIPANTGELFF. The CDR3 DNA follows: TGTGCCAGCAGCACCCGACAGATCCCCGCGAACACCGGGGAGCTGTTTTTT.

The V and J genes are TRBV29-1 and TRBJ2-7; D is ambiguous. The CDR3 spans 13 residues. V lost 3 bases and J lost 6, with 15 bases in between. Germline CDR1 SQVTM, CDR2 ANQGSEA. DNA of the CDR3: TGCAGCGTTGACGTGACATGGACCAGCGAGCAGTACTTC. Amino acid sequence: CSVDVTWTSEQYF.

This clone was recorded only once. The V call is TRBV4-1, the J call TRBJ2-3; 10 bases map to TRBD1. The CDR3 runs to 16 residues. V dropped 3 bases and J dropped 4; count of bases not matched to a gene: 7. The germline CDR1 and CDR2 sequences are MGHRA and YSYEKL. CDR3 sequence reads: CASSHYEDRGSDTQYF. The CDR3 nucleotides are TGCGCCAGCAGCCATTACGAGGACAGGGGGTCAGATACGCAGTATTTT.

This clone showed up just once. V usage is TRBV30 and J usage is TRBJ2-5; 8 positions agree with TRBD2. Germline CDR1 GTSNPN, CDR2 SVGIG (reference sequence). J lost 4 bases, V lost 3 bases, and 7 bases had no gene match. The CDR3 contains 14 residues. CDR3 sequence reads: CAWSPGGSRETQYF. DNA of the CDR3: TGTGCCTGGAGCCCGGGGGGGTCCCGAGAGACCCAGTACTTC.

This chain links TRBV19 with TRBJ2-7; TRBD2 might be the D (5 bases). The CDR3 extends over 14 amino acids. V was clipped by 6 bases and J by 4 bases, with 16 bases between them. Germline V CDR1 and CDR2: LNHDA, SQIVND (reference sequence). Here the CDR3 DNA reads TGTGCCAGTAGCCCCACCCGGAGGATATACGAGCAGTACTTC. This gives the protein CASSPTRRIYEQYF.

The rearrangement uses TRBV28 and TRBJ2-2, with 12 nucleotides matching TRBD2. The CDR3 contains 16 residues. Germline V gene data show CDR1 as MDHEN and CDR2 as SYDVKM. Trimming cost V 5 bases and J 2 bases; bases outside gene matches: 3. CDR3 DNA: TGTGCCAGCAGTGCACTAGCGGGGGGCAACACCGGGGAGCTGTTTTTT. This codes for CASSALAGGNTGELFF. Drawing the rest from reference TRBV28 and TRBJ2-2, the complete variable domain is DVKVTQSSRYLVKRTGEKVFLECVQDMDHENMFWYRQDPGLGLRLIYFSYDVKMKEKGDIPEGYSVSREKKERFSLILESASTNQTSMYLCASSALAGGNTGELFFGEGSRLTVL.

The CDR3 here is CASSEYEGFNSPLHF. The CDR3 DNA reads as TGTGCCAGCAGTGAGTACGAGGGGTTCAATTCACCCCTCCACTTT. This rearrangement joins TRBV2 to TRBJ1-6, with D possibly being TRBD1 (5 bases). Trimming shortened V by 3 bases and J by 7 bases, and 13 bases separated the two germline ends. Germline assignment: CDR1 SNHLY and CDR2 FYNNEI. The CDR3 is 15 residues long.

The chain's CDR3 is CASSTTGVTEAFF. CDR3 nucleotides: TGTGCCAGTAGTACGACAGGGGTCACTGAAGCTTTCTTT. The V call is TRBV19, the J call TRBJ1-1; 8 bases are shared with TRBD1. The CDR3 covers 13 residues. The germline gives CDR1 LNHDA, CDR2 SQIVND (reference sequence). V lost 4 bases, J lost 4 bases, and 2 bases stayed unmatched.

CDR3 sequence (DNA): TGTGCCAGCAGCGATGGGCATGAGCAGTACTTC. This sequence encodes CASSDGHEQYF. V gene TRBV7-9 combines with J gene TRBJ2-7; D gene ambiguous. V was shortened by 5 bases and J by 7 bases, with 9 bases between the two germline ends. Looked up from germline, CDR1 is SEHNR and CDR2 is FQNEAQ (reference sequence). CDR3 size: 11 residues.

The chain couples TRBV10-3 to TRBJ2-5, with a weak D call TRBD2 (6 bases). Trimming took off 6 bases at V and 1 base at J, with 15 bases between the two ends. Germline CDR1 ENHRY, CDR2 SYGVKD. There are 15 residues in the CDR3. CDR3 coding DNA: TGTGCCATCAGCCCCTTTGGGAGGATCCAAGAGACCCAGTACTTC. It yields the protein CAISPFGRIQETQYF.

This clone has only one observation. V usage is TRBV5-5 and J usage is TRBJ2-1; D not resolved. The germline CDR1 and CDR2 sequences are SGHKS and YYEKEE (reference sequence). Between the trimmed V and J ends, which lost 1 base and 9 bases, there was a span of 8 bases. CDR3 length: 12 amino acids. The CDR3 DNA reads TGTGCCAGCAGCTTGTCACCCAGTGAGCAGTTCTTC. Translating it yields CASSLSPSEQFF.

The CDR3 DNA reads TGTGCCAGCAGTTTAGGGCCAGGCCGAAGCTCCTACGAGCAGTACTTC. It encodes CASSLGPGRSSYEQYF. V gene TRBV27 combines with J gene TRBJ2-7; the D is unclear. CDR3 size: 16 residues. Trimming left V 2 bases short and J 0 bases short, with 14 bases between. The germline gives CDR1 MNHEY, CDR2 SMNVEV (reference sequence).